Below, 16 T cell receptor beta chains from the same sample are listed, as sequenced in a study of regulatory T cells in long-lasting Graves disease. This sample's time point: persistent/refractory GD, antithyroid drugs over 5 years with positive TRAb. Construction of the TCR library relied on RNA isolated from PBMCs. The TCR beta library used iRepertoire HTBI primers with Arm-PCR amplification of CDR3. Via MiXCR, TCRdb re-called the multiplex PCR reads, giving one row per CDR3 protein. Of over 250,000 distinct CDR3 sequences detected, 20% to 25% appear once; the ten largest clones hold 56%. The sequencing used peripheral blood mononuclear cells (PBMCs), collected when the disease was refractory, from a patient treated with antithyroid drugs. All receptors derive from a female donor with Graves disease.

There are many counts of this clonotype. The chain combines TRBV7-3 with TRBJ2-5, with D tentatively TRBD2 (6 bases). CDR3 size: 15 residues. CDR1 is SGHTA and CDR2 is FQGTGA in the germline V gene. The V gene lost 0 bases and the J gene lost 5 bases, with 13 bases spanning the gap. The CDR3 nucleotides are TGTGCCAGCAGCTTAACTGGCGGGATAGGGGAGACCCAGTACTTC. It translates to CASSLTGGIGETQYF.

The rearrangement joins TRBV7-9 to TRBJ1-1; D may be TRBD1 (6 bases). V gave up 3 bases and J gave up 1 base, with 15 bases separating them. The CDR3 length is 16 residues. From germline, CDR1 is SEHNR and CDR2 FQNEAQ (reference sequence). The CDR3 protein is CASSFNREGPNTEAFF. For the CDR3, the DNA is TGTGCCAGCAGCTTTAACAGGGAAGGACCGAACACTGAAGCTTTCTTT.

Concerning this clonotype: Given a much more abundant clone one base away, this may be a read error. The chain uses TRBV30 and TRBJ2-5; 12 nucleotides align to TRBD2. Germline V gene data show CDR1 as GTSNPN and CDR2 as SVGIG (reference sequence). The CDR3 is 13 residues long. Here the CDR3 DNA reads TGTGCCTGGACGACTAGCGGGAGAGAGGCCCAGTACTTC. This translates into CAWTTSGREAQYF.

This clonotype was recorded at least ten times. This chain links TRBV3-1 with TRBJ2-7; TRBD1 matches 8 bases. Unmatched junction bases numbered 7, after V lost 3 bases and J lost 6 bases. Germline V gene lookup returns CDR1 LGHDT and CDR2 YNNKEL (reference sequence). This CDR3 has 14 residues. CDR3 region: CASSHGQGFREQYF. Here the CDR3 DNA reads TGTGCCAGCAGCCACGGACAGGGTTTCCGCGAGCAGTACTTC.

This clonotype came up many times. The gene calls are TRBV28 and TRBJ2-7; 12 nucleotides match TRBD1. The CDR3 is 16 amino acids. V shed 4 bases and J 6 bases; nucleotides not matched to a gene: 10. The germline CDR1 and CDR2 sequences are MDHEN and SYDVKM. The chain's CDR3 is CASSSFGTGGWSEQYF. CDR3 DNA sequence: TGTGCCAGCAGTTCATTCGGGACAGGGGGCTGGAGCGAGCAGTACTTC.

The chain is built from TRBV20-1 and TRBJ2-2, with 8 bases matching TRBD1. Germline CDR1 DFQATT, CDR2 SNEGSKA (reference sequence). The CDR3 loop spans 15 amino acids. V shed 4 bases, J shed 6 bases, and the junction held 10 bases outside the gene matches. CDR3 sequence reads: CSAITTGDDSGELFF. In DNA form, the CDR3 reads TGCAGTGCTATTACGACAGGGGATGACTCCGGGGAGCTGTTTTTT.

The chain employs TRBV20-1 and TRBJ2-3, with TRBD2 matching 10 bases. CDR1 and CDR2 from the germline V gene are DFQATT and SNEGSKA (reference sequence). This CDR3 spans 15 amino acids. The V segment lost 4 bases and the J segment 2 bases; nucleotides outside the gene matches: 6. CDR3 region: CSAKASGGTTDTQYF. The CDR3 nucleotides read TGCAGTGCTAAGGCTAGCGGGGGTACCACAGATACGCAGTATTTT.

The V call is TRBV25-1, the J call TRBJ1-6, with unresolved D. V lost 3 bases and J 9 bases, leaving 9 bases between the germline ends. Germline assignment: CDR1 MGHDK and CDR2 SYGVNS. The CDR3 runs 13 residues. CDR3 in amino acids: CASSEGNFSPLHF. Here the CDR3 DNA reads TGTGCCAGCAGTGAGGGCAATTTTTCACCCCTCCACTTT.

This chain connects TRBV20-1 to TRBJ2-1, with a weak D call TRBD1 (5 bases). The CDR3 covers 15 residues. Germline V gives CDR1 DFQATT, CDR2 SNEGSKA (reference sequence). V lost 5 bases to trimming and J lost 5 bases, with 19 bases between them. In DNA, the CDR3 is TGCAGTGCTTCCCGACCCCAGGACATAAACAATGAGCAGTTCTTC. Residues: CSASRPQDINNEQFF.

This clonotype was counted a few times. The chain has TRBV7-9 and TRBJ1-1; the D is unclear. Germline CDR1 SEHNR, CDR2 FQNEAQ (reference sequence). CDR3 length: 15 amino acids. V lost 1 base and J 3 bases, leaving 12 bases between the germline ends. The CDR3 here is CASSLEESMDTEAFF. CDR3 DNA: TGTGCCAGCAGCTTAGAAGAGTCTATGGACACTGAAGCTTTCTTT.

The table lists this clonotype with a few counts. The J gene is TRBJ2-7, the V gene TRBV5-5; D unresolved. This CDR3 region has 13 residues. Trimming cost V 3 bases and J 7 bases, with 14 bases left between them. The germline CDR1 and CDR2 sequences are SGHKS and YYEKEE (reference sequence). CDR3 nucleotides: TGTGCCAGCAGCTCCCGGACGGCGGTTGAGCAGTACTTC. Amino acid sequence: CASSSRTAVEQYF.

This clonotype was counted between two and nine times. Possible read error: a much larger clone is one base away. V and J are TRBV27 and TRBJ1-5; no definite D call. CDR1 is MNHEY, CDR2 SMNVEV, per germline (reference sequence). V gave up 8 bases and J gave up 1 base, with 6 bases separating them. CDR3 size: 12 residues. The CDR3 is CASGESNQPQHF. DNA for the CDR3: TGTGCCAGCGGGGAAAGCAATCAGCCCCAGCATTTT.

A note on this clonotype: A single base separates this from a much larger clone, so it may be a read error. This rearrangement joins TRBV7-2 to TRBJ2-5; D gene ambiguous. The germline V gene encodes CDR1 SGHTA and CDR2 FQGNSA. The CDR3 length is 14 residues. The CDR3 nucleotides read TGTGCCAGCAGCTTGGATACGGTTGAAGAGATCCAGTACTTC. Protein sequence: CASSLDTVEEIQYF.

Notes on this clonotype: The junction shows a germline mismatch at one end, possibly a read error. The chain carries TRBV15 and TRBJ1-1; D unresolved. The germline CDR1 and CDR2 sequences are LNHNV and YYDKDF (reference sequence). The CDR3 covers 14 residues. This CDR3 reads CATSRDLRVTEALF. The CDR3 bases are TGTGCCACCAGCAGAGATTTGAGGGTCACTGAAGCTCTCTTT.

For this clonotype: A junction boundary mismatches the germline segment, possibly from a read error. The V and J genes are TRBV6-2 or TRBV6-3 and TRBJ2-7, with D perhaps matching TRBD1 (6 bases). Germline V gene sequence: CDR1 MNHEY, CDR2 SVGEGT. The CDR3 is 12 amino acids. CDR3 sequence reads: CTSGQPLGEQYF. The CDR3 DNA follows: TGTACCAGCGGACAGCCCCTTGGGGAGCAGTACTTC.

There are a few counts of this clonotype. The rearrangement links TRBV30 to TRBJ2-7, with 9 nucleotides matching TRBD2. Germline V gene sequence: CDR1 GTSNPN, CDR2 SVGIG (reference sequence). J gave up 4 bases and V 3 bases, and 10 bases lay outside the gene matches. The CDR3 totals 15 residues. DNA for the CDR3: TGTGCCTGGAGCGCGGGAGGGCCAGGAGGATACGAGCAGTACTTC. Residues: CAWSAGGPGGYEQYF.